Sequencing of this T cell receptor beta chain was carried out in a study of regulatory T cells in long-lasting Graves disease. HTBI primers from iRepertoire and Arm-PCR of CDR3 regions yielded the TCR beta libraries. Via MiXCR, TCRdb re-called the multiplex PCR reads, giving one row per CDR3 protein. This table has roughly 520,000 distinct CDR3 sequences, approximately 12% appearing once. Study-level findings and limits: The study found persistent patients shared more public clonotypes (roughly 2,500) than new patients (just over 950). Researchers examined only peripheral blood and not thyroid tissue.

The CDR3 contains 16 residues. The V gene's germline CDR1 is SNHLY and CDR2 FYNNEI. Time point defined: newly diagnosed GD, antithyroid drugs for less than 3 months. There was RNA extracted from PBMCs, and the TCR library was made from it. Worth noting for this clonotype: What it binds is not known. This may arise from a read error, as a much more abundant clone is one base away.

These same data were also listed under a study on T cells in Graves' hyperthyroidism and ophthalmopathy. From that study: Stable Graves' hyperthyroidism denoted no ophthalmopathy progression over 18 months. Uncontrolled infection, other autoimmune disease, pregnancy or lactation disqualified patients from enrolment.

The sequence was obtained from a woman younger than 45 with Graves disease. The sequenced sample was peripheral blood mononuclear cells (PBMCs), obtained at new diagnosis, from a patient treated with antithyroid drugs. This chain joins TRBV2 and TRBJ2-1; 7 positions match TRBD1. CDR3 in amino acids: CVSSETGRGSYNEQFF. CDR3 DNA sequence: TGTGTCAGCAGTGAAACTGGCAGGGGGTCCTACAATGAGCAGTTCTTC. The variable domain in full, with the rest retrieved from reference TRBV2 and TRBJ2-1, is EPEVTQTPSHQVTQMGQEVILRCVPISNHLYFYWYRQILGQKVEFLVSFYNNEISEKSEIFDDQFSVERPDGSNFTLKIRSTKLEDSAMYFCVSSETGRGSYNEQFFGPGTRLTVL.